The clone carrying this T cell receptor (beta chain) appeared a single time. The antigen remains undetermined. Only in-frame clones appear in the TCRdb table, and some are missing; sequencing was by immunoSEQ multiplex PCR. This table holds 90,000 or so clones, roughly 93% found once. This specimen comes from a study of Tregs in tolerant kidney transplant recipients. Study conclusions and caveats: Biological reproducibility was not directly addressed in this study. Activated donor B cell expansion appeared to reveal the most relevant donor-specific TCRbeta repertoire.

There are 16 residues in the CDR3. Unmatched junction bases numbered 4, after V lost 2 bases and J lost 1 base. CDR1 is LGHNA, CDR2 YNFKEQ, per germline. Recipients received nonmyeloablative bone marrow transplants from related graft donors, with transient mixed chimerism. The source was CD4+ T cells from blood (PBMCs), collected 12 months after the transplant. The origin of this receptor is a human patient who received a combined kidney and bone marrow transplant. A share of the T cells may be of graft donor origin. The chain has TRBV4-2 and TRBJ2-1, with 8 bases fitting TRBD2. The DNA of the CDR3 is TGTGCCAGCAGCCAACCTACTAGCGGATCCTACAATGAGCAGTTCTTC. Translation: CASSQPTSGSYNEQFF.